This TCR beta chain appears in the sequencing data of a study of blood T cell repertoires in COVID-19. Germline V gene sequence: CDR1 MDHEN, CDR2 SYDVKM. This CDR3 has 14 residues. V gave up 8 bases and J gave up 3 bases; unmatched junction bases: 10. Only in-frame clones appear in the TCRdb table, and some are missing; sequencing was by immunoSEQ multiplex PCR. Altogether approximately 180,000 clones are present, 70% to 85% being singletons, with the ten largest covering 17%. The chain uses TRBV28 and TRBJ2-7; 7 bases agree with TRBD1. The sample comprised PBMCs or T cells enriched from blood (not recorded which). This receptor was obtained from a woman aged 45-60 years who had recovered from COVID-19. In nucleotides, the CDR3 is TGTGCCAGCCGGACGACAGGGACCAGCTACGAGCAGTACTTC. Protein sequence: CASRTTGTSYEQYF.